The 32 T cell receptor beta chains below come from one sample, sequenced in a study of radiotherapy plus CTLA-4 blockade in lung cancer. The assay was immunoSEQ multiplex PCR, and TCRdb's table has in-frame clones only and misses some. The table records roughly 75,000 clones, about 84% of them present only once. This specimen consisted of peripheral blood, obtained from a patient treated with radiotherapy plus ipilimumab. The receptors here all came from a human donor with non-small cell lung cancer who had stable disease on radiotherapy plus ipilimumab.

Here the CDR3 DNA reads TGTGCCAGCGCTATAGGGTCTAATCAGCCCCAGCATTTT. Translation: CASAIGSNQPQHF. The chain employs TRBV9 and TRBJ1-5; D uncertain. Trimming took off 7 bases at V and 4 bases at J, with 12 bases between the two ends. The CDR3 is 13 amino acids. From germline, CDR1 is SGDLS and CDR2 YYNGEE.

V is TRBV5-1 and J is TRBJ2-1, with 10 bases identical to TRBD1. After removal of 3 bases from V and 7 bases from J, the junction contained 7 bases not matched to a gene. The CDR3 length is 15 residues. Germline V CDR1 and CDR2: SGHRS, YFSETQ. CDR3 region: CASSSVGTGENEQFF. DNA of the CDR3: TGCGCCAGCAGCTCGGTTGGGACAGGGGAAAATGAGCAGTTCTTC.

This clone was observed a handful of times. This chain links TRBV18 with TRBJ2-1, with D possibly matching TRBD2 (5 bases). V was trimmed by 1 base and J by 7 bases, leaving 8 bases between them. In germline, CDR1 is KGHSH, CDR2 LQKENI. The CDR3 has 13 residues. CDR3 residues: CASSPQRENEQFF. DNA for the CDR3: TGTGCCAGCTCACCACAGAGGGAGAATGAGCAGTTCTTC.

This clone showed up just a few times. V usage is TRBV12-5 and J usage is TRBJ2-5, with 8 bases that match TRBD2. CDR1 LGHNT and CDR2 FRNRAP come from the germline V gene. The CDR3 contains 17 residues. V lost 2 bases, J lost 4 bases, and 12 bases stayed unmatched. This CDR3 is CASGLSTSGRLRETQYF. The CDR3 DNA reads TGTGCTAGTGGTTTGTCGACGAGCGGGAGATTGCGAGAGACCCAGTACTTC.

The V and J genes are TRBV27 and TRBJ2-1; D is possibly TRBD1 (6 bases). The germline gives CDR1 MNHEY, CDR2 SMNVEV (reference sequence). The CDR3 has 15 amino acids. With 2 bases removed from V and 12 bases from J, the gap between germline ends came to 20 bases. The CDR3 sequence: CASSLISFGQFPQFF. CDR3 bases: TGTGCCAGCAGTTTAATAAGCTTCGGACAGTTTCCGCAGTTCTTC.

The CDR3 nucleotides read TGTGCCAGCAGTGACCCAATCCGGGACAGGGTAGGGGGCTACACCTTC. It encodes CASSDPIRDRVGGYTF. V usage is TRBV28 and J usage is TRBJ1-2, with 9 bases fitting TRBD1. Losses at the gene ends were 5 bases for V and 8 bases for J; bases not matched to a gene: 15. CDR1 is MDHEN, CDR2 SYDVKM, per germline. This CDR3 region has 16 residues.

This sequence joins TRBV5-8 and TRBJ2-1; tentatively, D is TRBD1 (6 bases). The CDR3 has 17 amino acids. The V and J ends lost 4 bases and 6 bases respectively, with 23 bases between them. From germline, CDR1 is SGHTS and CDR2 YDEGEE. The DNA for the CDR3 is TGTGCCAGCAGCATAGGAACTCGCAGGGGCCTAATCAATGAGCAGTTCTTC. It codes for CASSIGTRRGLINEQFF.

The rearrangement joins TRBV11-2 to TRBJ2-1; 9 bases are a match to TRBD1. Germline-derived CDR1 and CDR2 are SGHAT and FQNNGV. Trimming removed 4 bases from V and 0 bases from J; junction bases left unmatched: 4. This CDR3 spans 16 amino acids. CDR3 sequence (DNA): TGTGCCAGCAGCTCAACAGGGGGCGGCTCCTACAATGAGCAGTTCTTC. Protein sequence: CASSSTGGGSYNEQFF.

The CDR3 protein is CASSQRPGPDTGELFF. The CDR3 DNA is TGCGCCAGCAGTCAAAGGCCAGGGCCAGACACCGGGGAGCTGTTTTTT. The rearrangement uses TRBV23-1 and TRBJ2-2; tentatively, D is TRBD1 (5 bases). TRBV23-1 is recorded as an ORF, its role being uncertain. Trimming removed 2 bases from V and 3 bases from J, with 13 bases in between. This CDR3 has 16 amino acids.

This clone has only one observation. Mismatch with germline at one junction end may stem from a read error. The same CDR3 also results from other DNA sequences found in this sample. The genes are TRBV9 and TRBJ2-2; possibly TRBD2 for D (6 bases). The CDR3 extends over 17 amino acids. CDR1 is SGDLS, CDR2 YYNGEE, per germline. The CDR3 sequence: CASSVARGGGRTGELFF. CDR3 coding DNA: TGTGCTAGCAGCGTAGCTCGAGGCGGTGGGAGGACCGGGGAGCTGTTTTTT.

J is TRBJ1-2 and V is TRBV28, with D perhaps matching TRBD1 (5 bases). CDR3 size: 15 residues. Germline values: CDR1 MDHEN, CDR2 SYDVKM. Trimming left V 7 bases short and J 1 base short, with 16 bases between. Here the CDR3 DNA reads TGTGCCAGCACCCCGGGCGGGGGGGGTAACTATGGCTACACCTTC. Amino acids: CASTPGGGGNYGYTF.

V gene TRBV28 combines with J gene TRBJ2-5, with 12 nucleotides matching TRBD2. V lost 6 bases to trimming and J lost 5 bases; unmatched junction nucleotides: 10. The germline gives CDR1 MDHEN, CDR2 SYDVKM. The CDR3 extends over 16 amino acids. The CDR3 bases are TGTGCCAGCAGCTGGGCTAGCGGGAGGGCCACGGAGACCCAGTACTTC. It specifies CASSWASGRATETQYF.

The chain links TRBV30 to TRBJ2-7; a possible D gene is TRBD1 (5 bases). V was pared by 2 bases and J by 6 bases, with 20 bases between. The CDR3 length is 15 residues. Germline CDR1 is GTSNPN and CDR2 is SVGIG (reference sequence). CDR3 amino acids: CAWSSTPVRVGEQYF. CDR3 nucleotide sequence: TGTGCCTGGAGTTCCACGCCGGTCAGGGTCGGCGAGCAGTACTTC.

The table lists this clone with a few counts. The J gene is TRBJ2-3, the V gene TRBV28, with 8 bases fitting TRBD2. V dropped 2 bases and J dropped 5; count of bases not matched to a gene: 9. This CDR3 is built from 16 residues. Germline V gives CDR1 MDHEN, CDR2 SYDVKM. The CDR3: CASSLTLAGGLDTQYF. CDR3 DNA: TGTGCCAGCAGTTTAACCCTGGCGGGGGGCTTAGATACGCAGTATTTT.

V gene TRBV4-2 combines with J gene TRBJ2-3; 8 bases fit TRBD1. This CDR3 region has 15 residues. The germline gives CDR1 LGHNA, CDR2 YNFKEQ. V gave up 4 bases and J gave up 0 bases; unmatched junction bases: 3. The CDR3 loop reads CASSPRDRSTDTQYF. Here the CDR3 DNA reads TGTGCCAGCAGCCCTCGGGACAGGAGCACAGATACGCAGTATTTT.

In its sample, this clone was seen once. The chain couples TRBV28 to TRBJ2-3; TRBD1 agrees at 7 bases. The V gene's germline CDR1 is MDHEN and CDR2 SYDVKM. V dropped 6 bases and J dropped 6; count of bases not matched to a gene: 15. The CDR3 is 16 amino acids. The chain's CDR3 is CASRNPGQRRWDTQYF. The DNA of the CDR3 is TGTGCCAGCAGAAATCCGGGACAGAGAAGGTGGGATACGCAGTATTTT.

Only a few counts were recorded for this clone. The V call is TRBV11-3, the J call TRBJ2-7; TRBD1 aligns across 8 bases. CDR3 length equals 13 residues. J lost 4 bases, V lost 5 bases, and 4 bases had no gene match. Germline CDR1 SGHNT, CDR2 YENEEA. CDR3 protein: CASSLRQGYEQYF. The DNA for the CDR3 is TGTGCCAGCAGCCTCCGACAGGGGTACGAGCAGTACTTC. Together with reference TRBV11-3 and TRBJ2-7, the CDR3 gives the full variable domain: EAGVVQSPRYKIIEKKQPVAFWCNPISGHNTLYWYLQNLGQGPELLIRYENEEAVDDSQLPKDRFSAERLKGVDSTLKIQPAELGDSAVYLCASSLRQGYEQYFGPGTRLTVT.

This chain joins TRBV6-1 and TRBJ2-5; D is perhaps TRBD1 (5 bases). Germline-derived CDR1 and CDR2 are MNHNS and SASEGT. V was shortened by 0 bases and J by 2 bases, with 13 bases between the two germline ends. This CDR3 is 16 amino acids long. The CDR3 coding sequence is TGTGCCAGCAGTGAAGCGCAGGGATCCCTTCAAGAGACCCAGTACTTC. It yields the protein CASSEAQGSLQETQYF.

This clone was seen a single time. The chain employs TRBV7-9 and TRBJ2-3, with a weak D call TRBD2 (5 bases). V lost 0 bases and J 5 bases, leaving 6 bases between the germline ends. Germline CDR1 reads SEHNR; CDR2 reads FQNEAQ (reference sequence). The CDR3 extends over 13 amino acids. The CDR3 region has the DNA TGTGCCAGCAGCTTAGCGGCGGGAGATACGCAGTATTTT. Translating gives CASSLAAGDTQYF.

The chain employs TRBV6-5 and TRBJ2-5; D is undetermined. CDR1 and CDR2 from the germline V gene are MNHEY and SVGAGI. V was trimmed by 6 bases and J by 5 bases, leaving 7 bases between them. The CDR3 extends over 11 amino acids. The CDR3, as DNA: TGTGCCAGCAGCCACACGGAGACCCAGTACTTC. Protein: CASSHTETQYF.

The J gene is TRBJ2-5, the V gene TRBV7-9; D not resolved. The germline V gene has CDR1 SEHNR and CDR2 FQNEAQ (reference sequence). The CDR3 spans 15 residues. Trimming stripped 1 base from V and 7 bases from J, with 16 bases between. The CDR3 reads CASSLDGTAVATQYF. CDR3 DNA: TGTGCCAGCAGCTTAGATGGTACGGCGGTGGCGACCCAGTACTTC.

The chain employs TRBV29-1 and TRBJ2-3, with TRBD1 identical over 8 bases. V was clipped by 4 bases and J by 6 bases; unmatched bases: 15. The CDR3 contains 16 residues. CDR1 and CDR2 (germline): SQVTM, ANQGSEA. CDR3 loop: CSVAGKQGAPADTQYF. Written as DNA, the CDR3 is TGCAGCGTTGCAGGGAAGCAGGGGGCCCCCGCTGATACGCAGTATTTT.

J is TRBJ2-7 and V is TRBV5-1; 13 nucleotides line up with TRBD2. The CDR3 contains 14 residues. Germline-derived CDR1 and CDR2 are SGHRS and YFSETQ. With V trimmed by 5 bases and J by 6 bases, 5 bases remained unmatched. The CDR3 bases are TGCGCCAGCAGACCCGGGACTAGCGGGATCGAGCAGTACTTC. Amino acids: CASRPGTSGIEQYF. Full variable domain (outside the CDR3, taken from reference TRBV5-1 and TRBJ2-7): KAGVTQTPRYLIKTRGQQVTLSCSPISGHRSVSWYQQTPGQGLQFLFEYFSETQRNKGNFPGRFSGRQFSNSRSEMNVSTLELGDSALYLCASRPGTSGIEQYFGPGTRLTVT.

V usage is TRBV2 and J usage is TRBJ1-5; 9 bases align to TRBD1. The CDR3 consists of 14 residues. Germline lookup yields CDR1 SNHLY and CDR2 FYNNEI. The V segment lost 4 bases and the J segment 4 bases; nucleotides outside the gene matches: 2. The CDR3 region is CASSGQGGNQPQHF. The CDR3, as DNA: TGTGCCAGCAGTGGACAGGGGGGTAATCAGCCCCAGCATTTT.

This clone was observed a single time. This rearrangement joins TRBV7-3 to TRBJ2-5; D unresolved. Germline V gene sequence: CDR1 SGHTA, CDR2 FQGTGA. The CDR3 contains 9 residues. V was cut by 11 bases and J by 5 bases, with 6 bases left in between. The CDR3 loop reads CAARETQYF. CDR3 DNA sequence: TGTGCCGCCCGGGAGACCCAGTACTTC.

The chain couples TRBV5-1 to TRBJ2-2; D unclear. CDR3 length: 15 residues. The germline CDR1 and CDR2 sequences are SGHRS and YFSETQ. V was cut by 0 bases and J by 1 base, with 7 bases left in between. CDR3 amino acids: CASSLVTENTGELFF. Written as DNA, the CDR3 is TGCGCCAGCAGCTTGGTTACAGAGAACACCGGGGAGCTGTTTTTT.

A single count supports this clone. The same CDR3 is also encoded by other DNA sequences in this sample. V and J are TRBV28 and TRBJ1-2; possible D gene TRBD1, 5 bases. V was shortened by 3 bases and J by 6 bases, with 8 bases between the two germline ends. CDR3 length equals 12 residues. CDR1 is MDHEN, CDR2 SYDVKM, per germline. The CDR3 DNA is TGTGCCAGCAGTTTGCTGGGGGATGGCTACACCTTC. Translation gives CASSLLGDGYTF.

The rearrangement uses TRBV9 and TRBJ1-5, with unresolved D. Germline assignment: CDR1 SGDLS and CDR2 YYNGEE. The CDR3 is 14 residues long. V shed 0 bases and J shed 4 bases, with 8 bases lying between them. DNA for the CDR3: TGTGCCAGCAGCGTAGGGAGAACAAATCAGCCCCAGCATTTT. Its translation is CASSVGRTNQPQHF.

The CDR3 coding sequence is TGTGCCAGCAGCCTTTCACAGGGTGTGGGCAATCAGCCCCAGCATTTT. It is translated as CASSLSQGVGNQPQHF. V gene TRBV28 combines with J gene TRBJ1-5; D may be TRBD1 (6 bases). Per the germline V gene, CDR1 is MDHEN and CDR2 is SYDVKM. CDR3 size: 16 residues. V lost 6 bases to trimming and J lost 2 bases, with 17 bases between them.

The V gene is TRBV28, the J gene TRBJ2-3; D uncertain. Trimming shortened V by 6 bases and J by 0 bases, and 13 bases separated the two germline ends. This CDR3 comprises 15 residues. CDR1 is MDHEN, CDR2 SYDVKM, per germline. Here the CDR3 DNA reads TGTGCCAGCAGCCCCCTAGGCAGTAGCACAGATACGCAGTATTTT. Translation gives CASSPLGSSTDTQYF.

The CDR3 reads CASSPQGEFLPQHF. Written as DNA, the CDR3 is TGTGCCAGCAGTCCACAGGGAGAATTCCTGCCCCAGCATTTT. The V gene is TRBV6-5, the J gene TRBJ1-5; tentative D call: TRBD1 (6 bases). The V end was cut by 5 bases, the J end by 9 bases, with 17 bases between. The germline gives CDR1 MNHEY, CDR2 SVGAGI. This CDR3 is built from 14 residues.

This rearrangement joins TRBV18 to TRBJ2-6; 7 positions match TRBD1. Germline V gives CDR1 KGHSH, CDR2 LQKENI. The V and J ends lost 0 bases and 1 base, in that order; junction bases with no gene match: 3. The CDR3 contains 17 residues. The CDR3 sequence: CASSPPGGSSGANVLTF. In DNA, the CDR3 is TGTGCCAGCTCACCACCAGGGGGCTCTTCTGGGGCCAACGTCCTGACTTTC.